Listed below are T cell receptor beta chains from one sample, sequenced in a study of T cell responses to AZD1222 COVID-19 vaccine. Method: immunoSEQ multiplex PCR; TCRdb's copy keeps in-frame clones and lacks some. The table records 200,000 or so clones, about 94% of them present only once. The input for sequencing was peripheral blood, taken on day 0 of AZD1222 vaccination. Receptors were obtained from an adult in good health. Each CDR3 is given with its conserved first and last residue. A D gene is named only where the DNA matches it firmly. Only some rows state a clone size, as once, few, many or a class for expanded clones.

TRBJ2-7	.	TRBD1	TRBV7-8	TGTGCCAGCAGCCCGAAGGACAGGGGTTTCAACGAGCAGTACTTC	CASSPKDRGFNEQYF
TRBJ2-5	.	.	TRBV7-9	TGTGCCAGCAGCTTAGCGAGGGCTTGGGGAGAGACCCAGTACTTC	CASSLARAWGETQYF
TRBJ1-5	.	.	TRBV19	TGTGCCAGTAGTATATGGGGACTCGGTCAGCCCCAGCATTTT	CASSIWGLGQPQHF
TRBJ2-7	.	TRBD1	TRBV24-1	TGTGCCACCAGACAGGGGGCTAACCACGAGCAGTACTTC	CATRQGANHEQYF
TRBJ1-1	.	.	TRBV28	TGTGCCAGCTCTCAAGGGGGTAACACTGAAGCTTTCTTT	CASSQGGNTEAFF
TRBJ2-1	few	.	TRBV5-6	TGTGCCAGCAGCTCGCCCTTTGAGGGCAATGAGCAGTTCTTC	CASSSPFEGNEQFF
TRBJ2-6	.	.	TRBV15	TGTGCCACGACAGAATTCGAGTCTGGGGCCAACGTCCTGACTTTC	CATTEFESGANVLTF
TRBJ1-1	.	.	TRBV16	TGTGCCAGCAGCCCGCCTCAGACAGGCCGAGGGACTGAAGCTTTCTTT	CASSPPQTGRGTEAFF
TRBJ1-2	.	.	TRBV30	TGTGCCTGGACCCCGGGGGGCAAGTATGGCTACACCTTC	CAWTPGGKYGYTF
TRBJ1-3	few	.	TRBV18	TGTGCCAGCTCACCACTGGAAGGGAACACCATATATTTT	CASSPLEGNTIYF
TRBJ2-2	.	.	TRBV7-3	TGTGCCAGCAGCTTAGAGCCTACGAGCGGGGAGCTGTTTTTT	CASSLEPTSGELFF
TRBJ1-1	.	.	TRBV16	TGTGCCAGCAGCGAAGTTCAGGGAAGCACTGAAGCTTTCTTT	CASSEVQGSTEAFF
TRBJ2-4	once	.	TRBV19	TGTGCCAGTAGTATAGAGGGGCTATCCCAAAACATTCAGTACTTC	CASSIEGLSQNIQYF
TRBJ1-2	.	.	TRBV28	TGTGCCAGCAGTAGCCCAATGCCCCACTACACCTTC	CASSSPMPHYTF
TRBJ2-7	.	TRBD2	TRBV27	TGTGCCAGCAGTTTATCGGGTAGCGGGAGTTACGAGCAGTACTTC	CASSLSGSGSYEQYF
TRBJ1-4	.	TRBD1	TRBV2	TGTGCCAGCAGGGGCGGACAGGGGTTTTCTAATGAAAAACTGTTTTTT	CASRGGQGFSNEKLFF
TRBJ2-7	.	TRBD2	TRBV28	TGTGCCAGCAGCCTTCTAGCGGGGGCCTACGAGCAGTACTTC	CASSLLAGAYEQYF
TRBJ2-3	once	.	TRBV10-1	TGCGCCAGCCTACAGGGTTTCTCGGATACGCAGTATTTT	CASLQGFSDTQYF
TRBJ2-1	once	.	TRBV27	TGTGCCAGTCATACCTACAATGAGCAGTTCTTC	CASHTYNEQFF
TRBJ2-7	.	.	TRBV2	TGTGCCAGCAGTGTAACTAACGAGCAGTACTTC	CASSVTNEQYF
TRBJ2-7	.	.	TRBV11-3	TGTGCCAGCAGCTTGGGAGTCACCTACGAGCAGTACTTC	CASSLGVTYEQYF
TRBJ1-1	once	.	TRBV9	TGTGCCAGCAGCTTTTTCGACCGGGACACTGAAGCTTTCTTT	CASSFFDRDTEAFF
TRBJ2-2	.	.	TRBV10-1	TGCGCCAGCAGTGAGGGGGCTGTAGGCGGGGAGCTGTTTTTT	CASSEGAVGGELFF
TRBJ2-5	few	TRBD1	TRBV29-1	TGCAGCGTTGAGAGGGGTAGGGGGCGGGAGACCCAGTACTTC	CSVERGRGRETQYF
TRBJ2-1	.	.	TRBV7-3	TGTGCCAGCAGCTTAAATCCATCATACAATGAGCAGTTCTTC	CASSLNPSYNEQFF
TRBJ2-2	once	TRBD1	TRBV4-2	TGTGCCAGCAGCCAAGCTGGGACAGGGAAATACACCGGGGAGCTGTTTTTT	CASSQAGTGKYTGELFF
TRBJ2-3	.	.	TRBV5-1	TGCGCCAGCAGCCAGACCCCCACAGATACGCAGTATTTT	CASSQTPTDTQYF
TRBJ1-2	once	.	TRBV30	TGTGCCTGGATAGCGGGACGGAAAGATGGCTACACCTTC	CAWIAGRKDGYTF
TRBJ1-6	.	.	TRBV5-1	TGCGCCAGCAGCTTGAAGACGGGTTCACCCCTCCACTTT	CASSLKTGSPLHF
TRBJ1-2	.	.	TRBV4-3	TGCGCCAGCAGCCAAGAGTGGGGCTATGGCTACACCTTC	CASSQEWGYGYTF
TRBJ1-5	.	.	TRBV30	TGTGCCTGGAGTGTCAGGGCGAGCAATCAGCCCCAGCATTTT	CAWSVRASNQPQHF
TRBJ2-7	.	TRBD1	TRBV5-1	TGCGCCAGCAGCTTGCAGGGGGCGCTTGAGCAGTACTTC	CASSLQGALEQYF
TRBJ1-5	.	TRBD1	TRBV28	TGTGCCAGCAGTCCTTTAACAGGGGGCGGTCAGCCCCAGCATTTT	CASSPLTGGGQPQHF
TRBJ2-1	.	.	TRBV4-1	TGCGCCAGCAGCCAAGTCTCCCCAACAGATGAGCAGTTCTTC	CASSQVSPTDEQFF
TRBJ1-1	.	.	TRBV7-6	TGTGCCAGCAGCTTTCGACAAAGTAGGAACACTGAAGCTTTCTTT	CASSFRQSRNTEAFF
TRBJ2-7	.	TRBD1	TRBV6-5	TGTGCCAGCAGCGGGACAGGGCGCGAGCAGTACTTC	CASSGTGREQYF
TRBJ2-7	once	TRBD1	TRBV11-2	TGTGCCAGCAGTTCAACAGGGGTTATTTACGAGCAGTACTTC	CASSSTGVIYEQYF
TRBJ2-1	.	TRBD2	TRBV7-3	TGTGCCAGCAGCTTAAATCTAGCGGGAGGGTTTAATGAGCAGTTCTTC	CASSLNLAGGFNEQFF
TRBJ2-7	once	.	TRBV30	TGTGCCTGGAATGCTAAACTTATAGGCTACGAGCAGTACTTC	CAWNAKLIGYEQYF
TRBJ2-1	.	TRBD1	TRBV5-1	TGCGCCAGCAGCCGATCCGGGACAGGGGGGTATGAGCAGTTCTTC	CASSRSGTGGYEQFF
TRBJ2-3	.	.	TRBV27	TGTGCCAGCAGTTTGGCCCGAGGCACAGATACGCAGTATTTT	CASSLARGTDTQYF
TRBJ2-2	.	TRBD2	TRBV7-2	TGTGCCAGCAGCTTCGGGGGGGACACCGGGGAGCTGTTTTTT	CASSFGGDTGELFF
TRBJ1-1	.	.	TRBV6-6	TGTGCCAGCAGGTCGGGGAACACTGAAGCTTTCTTT	CASRSGNTEAFF
TRBJ1-2	few	.	TRBV7-8	TGTGCCAGCAGCTTAGGAGGGGAAGGGGTCGCCTATGGCTACACCTTC	CASSLGGEGVAYGYTF
TRBJ1-3	.	.	TRBV2	TGTGCCAGCAGTGAATGGCAGCCCGTCTCTGGAAACACCATATATTTT	CASSEWQPVSGNTIYF
TRBJ2-2	.	.	TRBV9	TGTGCCAGCAGCGTAGGAGGCAGGCAGAACACCGGGGAGCTGTTTTTT	CASSVGGRQNTGELFF
TRBJ2-3	.	.	TRBV19	TGTGCCAGTAGTCCCTCGGGTGCGGGAAGGTCGGCAGATACGCAGTATTTT	CASSPSGAGRSADTQYF
TRBJ2-1	.	.	TRBV5-4	TGTGCCAGCAGCGGTAGGGTGTGGGGGAACGGATACAATGAGCAGTTCTTC	CASSGRVWGNGYNEQFF
TRBJ2-7	.	.	TRBV20-1	TGCAGTGCTAGTCAAGGGAACCACGAGCAGTACTTC	CSASQGNHEQYF
TRBJ1-1	.	.	TRBV19	TGTGCCAGTAGTAGACAGTACACTGAAGCTTTCTTT	CASSRQYTEAFF